This section outlines one T cell receptor beta chain sequence together with its context. These data come from a study of cytomegalovirus exposure and HLA in healthy donors. The CDR3 runs 15 residues. V was cut by 6 bases and J by 1 base, with 13 bases left in between. Germline assignment: CDR1 MNHEY and CDR2 SMNVEV (reference sequence). The method was immunoSEQ multiplex PCR; TCRdb's version includes in-frame clones alone and lacks a portion of them. This table has under 200,000 clones, about 86% appearing once. The sequence derives from a woman aged 25 to 45 in good health and CMV-seronegative. The rearrangement joins TRBV27 to TRBJ2-1, with a weak D call TRBD2 (6 bases). Specimen: PBMCs. The CDR3 bases are TGTGCCAGCAGGGAGGGCGGTCTTTCCTACAATGAGCAGTTCTTC. Protein: CASREGGLSYNEQFF.